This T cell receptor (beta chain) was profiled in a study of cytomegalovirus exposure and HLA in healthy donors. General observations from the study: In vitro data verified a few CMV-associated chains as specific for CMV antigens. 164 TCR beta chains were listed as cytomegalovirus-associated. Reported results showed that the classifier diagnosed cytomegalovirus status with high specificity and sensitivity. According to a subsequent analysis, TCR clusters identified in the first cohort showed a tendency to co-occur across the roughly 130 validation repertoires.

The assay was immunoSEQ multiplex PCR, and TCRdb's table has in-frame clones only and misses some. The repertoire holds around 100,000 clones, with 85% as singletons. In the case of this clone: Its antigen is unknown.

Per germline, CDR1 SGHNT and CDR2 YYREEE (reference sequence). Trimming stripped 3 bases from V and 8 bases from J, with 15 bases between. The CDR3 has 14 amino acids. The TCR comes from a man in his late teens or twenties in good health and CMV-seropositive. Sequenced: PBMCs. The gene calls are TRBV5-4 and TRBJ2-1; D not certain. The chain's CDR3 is CASSYTTESDEQFF. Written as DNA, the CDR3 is TGTGCCAGCAGCTATACAACCGAGAGCGATGAGCAGTTCTTC.